These 22 T cell receptor beta chains share one sample of origin, sequenced in a study of blood T cell repertoires in COVID-19. The table came from immunoSEQ multiplex PCR; TCRdb's copy has only in-frame clones and leaves some out. The table includes 240,000 or so clones, around 83% detected once. Sequencing was done on a sample of peripheral blood. Receptors were obtained from a woman between 18 and 29 years old with acute or convalescent COVID-19.

This chain links TRBV18 with TRBJ2-5; 9 nucleotides match TRBD1. Losses at the gene ends were 4 bases for V and 1 base for J; bases not matched to a gene: 7. The CDR3 runs to 16 residues. The germline CDR1 and CDR2 sequences are KGHSH and LQKENI. The CDR3 nucleotides read TGTGCCAGCTCACTCAGGGGGACAGGGACCCAAGAGACCCAGTACTTC. Its protein is CASSLRGTGTQETQYF.

This clone has a handful of counts. The V call is TRBV4-3, the J call TRBJ2-2, with TRBD2 identical over 7 bases. With V trimmed by 0 bases and J by 8 bases, 6 bases remained unmatched. Germline V gene sequence: CDR1 LGHNA, CDR2 YSLEER. The CDR3 length is 15 residues. CDR3 DNA sequence: TGCGCCAGCAGCCAAGAGGAGGGAGGGCCGGGGGAGCTGTTTTTT. Amino acids: CASSQEEGGPGELFF.

On this clone itself: At one boundary the junction diverges from the germline segment, which might be a read error. The V gene is TRBV7-7, the J gene TRBJ2-2; TRBD1 might be the D (6 bases). This CDR3 region has 16 residues. Looked up from germline, CDR1 is SSHAT and CDR2 is FNYEAQ (reference sequence). DNA of the CDR3: TGTGCTAGCAGCTTAGTTGGGGGACACAACGCCGGGGAGCTGTTTTTT. The encoded protein is CASSLVGGHNAGELFF.

The V call is TRBV12-3 or TRBV12-4, the J call TRBJ2-2; D remains unclear. The CDR3 totals 13 residues. Trimming took off 3 bases at V and 5 bases at J, with 7 bases between the two ends. The DNA of the CDR3 is TGTGCCAGCAGTTTTAGTAGTACCGGGGAGCTGTTTTTT. Translating gives CASSFSSTGELFF.

The chain links TRBV27 to TRBJ2-2; 7 bases are shared with TRBD1. The junction had 9 bases not matched to a gene; V was cut back by 7 bases and J by 4 bases. The CDR3 totals 15 residues. CDR1 is MNHEY and CDR2 is SMNVEV in the germline V gene (reference sequence). CDR3 nucleotides: TGTGCCAGCAATTACAGGGGTCATGGCACCGGGGAGCTGTTTTTT. As protein: CASNYRGHGTGELFF.

This chain connects TRBV28 to TRBJ1-2; the D is unclear. Trimming removed 2 bases at V and 8 bases at J, with 12 bases between. Looked up from germline, CDR1 is MDHEN and CDR2 is SYDVKM. The CDR3 runs to 13 residues. The CDR3 nucleotides read TGTGCCAGCAGTTTAAGTCCGCCCTACGGCTACACCTTC. Encoded protein: CASSLSPPYGYTF.

The chain has TRBV27 and TRBJ2-3; D possibly corresponds to TRBD1 (5 bases). V lost 3 bases to trimming and J lost 14 bases, with 15 bases between them. This CDR3 comprises 12 residues. Germline V lookup: CDR1 MNHEY, CDR2 SMNVEV (reference sequence). The CDR3: CASSFPRQGWYF. The CDR3 nucleotides are TGTGCCAGCAGTTTCCCCCGGCAGGGTTGGTATTTT.

The sample holds one count of this clone. The V gene is TRBV10-3, the J gene TRBJ1-6; a possible D gene is TRBD1 (6 bases). Germline CDR1 and CDR2: ENHRY and SYGVKD. The CDR3 totals 15 residues. The V end lost 0 bases, the J end lost 9 bases, and 12 bases lay between the germline ends. The CDR3 spells CAISESVAGASPLHF. As DNA, the CDR3 is TGTGCCATCAGTGAGTCGGTGGCAGGGGCTTCACCCCTCCACTTT.

This chain links TRBV6-2 or TRBV6-3 with TRBJ1-2, with D unclear. Trimming stripped 1 base from V and 0 bases from J, with 9 bases between. Germline V CDR1 and CDR2: MNHEY, SVGEGT. This CDR3 is 15 amino acids long. In DNA, the CDR3 is TGTGCCAGCAGTTACTACGACAACCCTAACTATGGCTACACCTTC. This encodes CASSYYDNPNYGYTF.

The chain links TRBV11-2 to TRBJ2-7, with TRBD2 identical over 7 bases. Per germline, CDR1 SGHAT and CDR2 FQNNGV. The V segment lost 1 base and the J segment 4 bases; nucleotides outside the gene matches: 16. CDR3 length: 18 residues. Here the CDR3 reads CASSLGLPSGTIQYEQYF. CDR3 nucleotide sequence: TGTGCCAGCAGCTTAGGACTCCCTAGCGGCACGATACAATACGAGCAGTACTTC.

The chain joins TRBV13 to TRBJ1-1; no firm D call. This CDR3 is built from 13 residues. The germline CDR1 and CDR2 sequences are PRHDT and FYEKMQ (reference sequence). V was shortened by 4 bases and J by 6 bases, with 12 bases between the two germline ends. The CDR3 DNA sequence: TGTGCCAGCAGCTCAAGCTGGGGAGCTGAAGCTTTCTTT. It is translated as CASSSSWGAEAFF.

The rearrangement links TRBV30 to TRBJ1-5, with a possible D match to TRBD1 (5 bases). Per germline, CDR1 GTSNPN and CDR2 SVGIG (reference sequence). V dropped 2 bases and J dropped 4 bases, with 12 bases sitting between them. CDR3 length: 14 amino acids. DNA of the CDR3: TGTGCCTGGAGTACCGGGGGTTGGAATCAGCCCCAGCATTTT. Residues: CAWSTGGWNQPQHF.

The chain carries TRBV7-2 and TRBJ1-3; no firm D call. The CDR3 sequence is 11 residues long. The germline V gene encodes CDR1 SGHTA and CDR2 FQGNSA. V shed 5 bases and J shed 10 bases, with 9 bases lying between them. CDR3 sequence: CASSEGRTIYF. The CDR3 nucleotides read TGTGCCAGCAGCGAAGGGAGGACCATATATTTT.

The chain uses TRBV6-4 and TRBJ2-1; TRBD1 agrees at 8 bases. The CDR3 covers 16 residues. V shed 0 bases and J 3 bases; nucleotides not matched to a gene: 4. The germline gives CDR1 MRHNA, CDR2 SNTAGT. The chain's CDR3 is CASSDSAGGGYNEQFF. The CDR3 DNA follows: TGTGCCAGCAGTGACTCGGCAGGGGGCGGCTACAATGAGCAGTTCTTC.

This clone was counted between two and nine times. V gene TRBV6-5 combines with J gene TRBJ2-1; D call uncertain. CDR1 and CDR2 from the germline V gene are MNHEY and SVGAGI. The CDR3 runs 16 residues. V lost 2 bases to trimming and J lost 0 bases, with 11 bases between them. The CDR3 is CASSYTAHSSYNEQFF. Written as DNA, the CDR3 is TGTGCCAGCAGTTACACTGCCCATAGCTCCTACAATGAGCAGTTCTTC.

The rearrangement links TRBV29-1 to TRBJ1-1, with D possibly being TRBD1 (5 bases). The CDR3 is 14 amino acids. Germline CDR1 is SQVTM and CDR2 is ANQGSEA. V lost 4 bases, J lost 4 bases, and 16 bases lay in between. In DNA form, the CDR3 reads TGCAGCGTTGCTGAGGAGGGGTTAGGCACTGAAGCTTTCTTT. Amino acid sequence: CSVAEEGLGTEAFF.

The chain combines TRBV4-3 with TRBJ1-3; 11 bases align to TRBD1. The V gene end was trimmed by 0 bases and the J gene end by 1 base; junction bases not matched to a gene: 8. Germline V CDR1 and CDR2: LGHNA, YSLEER. This CDR3 region has 19 residues. CDR3 residues: CASSQDGQGAKSSGNTIYF. The CDR3, as DNA: TGCGCCAGCAGCCAAGACGGACAGGGGGCGAAGTCTTCTGGAAACACCATATATTTT.

The chain links TRBV15 to TRBJ1-6, with a possible D match to TRBD1 (6 bases). The ends were cut back, 3 bases at V and 9 bases at J, with 15 bases in the middle. CDR1 and CDR2 from the germline V gene are LNHNV and YYDKDF (reference sequence). The CDR3 is 15 amino acids. The CDR3 loop is CATSSPQGPSSPLHF. For the CDR3, the DNA is TGTGCCACCAGCAGCCCACAGGGTCCTAGTTCACCCCTCCACTTT.

The chain couples TRBV3-1 (or the pseudogene TRBV3-2) to TRBJ2-2; 8 nucleotides align to TRBD2. Per the germline V gene, CDR1 is LGHDT and CDR2 is YNNKEL (reference sequence). J lost 7 bases, V lost 2 bases, and 6 bases had no gene match. This CDR3 region has 15 residues. CDR3 protein: CASSQIAGSGGELFF. The CDR3 nucleotides read TGTGCCAGCAGCCAAATAGCGGGATCGGGCGGGGAGCTGTTTTTT.

The genes are TRBV28 and TRBJ2-1; 10 bases line up with TRBD2. Germline loops: CDR1 MDHEN, CDR2 SYDVKM. This CDR3 is built from 15 residues. The V gene end was trimmed by 2 bases and the J gene end by 8 bases; junction bases not matched to a gene: 6. In DNA form, the CDR3 reads TGTGCCAGCAGTTTAATGGCTAGCGGGAGCGATGAGCAGTTCTTC. It encodes CASSLMASGSDEQFF. Complete variable domain (other parts from reference TRBV28 and TRBJ2-1): DVKVTQSSRYLVKRTGEKVFLECVQDMDHENMFWYRQDPGLGLRLIYFSYDVKMKEKGDIPEGYSVSREKKERFSLILESASTNQTSMYLCASSLMASGSDEQFFGPGTRLTVL.

CDR3 loop: CAWSRGDGLAEQFF. The CDR3 DNA sequence: TGTGCCTGGAGTCGGGGGGACGGGCTAGCCGAGCAGTTCTTC. The chain employs TRBV30 and TRBJ2-1; 7 positions match TRBD2. Trimming at V came to 2 bases and at J to 10 bases, leaving 11 bases not matched to a gene. Looked up from germline, CDR1 is GTSNPN and CDR2 is SVGIG (reference sequence). CDR3 length: 14 amino acids.

The chain links TRBV5-1 to TRBJ2-5; no firm D call. Germline V lookup: CDR1 SGHRS, CDR2 YFSETQ. The CDR3 loop spans 15 amino acids. V was shortened by 0 bases and J by 2 bases, with 11 bases between the two germline ends. CDR3 residues: CASSLAMPTQETQYF. In DNA form, the CDR3 reads TGCGCCAGCAGCTTGGCTATGCCGACTCAAGAGACCCAGTACTTC.